The TCR beta chain under discussion was sequenced for a study of identical twins. This clonotype has a handful of counts. Through template switching, a universal primer site was introduced, and the cDNA contained unique molecular identifiers. TCRdb reprocessed the 5' RACE reads via MiXCR and lists one record per CDR3 protein. Of approximately 700,000 distinct CDR3 sequences listed, around 6% are singletons. Germline lookup yields CDR1 SGHTA and CDR2 FQGNSA. CDR3 length: 14 amino acids. V lost 5 bases, J lost 1 base, and 11 bases lay in between. This clonotype was obtained from a man aged 18 to 29 in good health. The rearrangement joins TRBV7-2 to TRBJ2-5; no clear D gene. Sequencing was performed on naive T cells sorted from blood. The CDR3 DNA reads TGTGCCAGCAGCGCCGACGGCCTCCAAGAGACCCAGTACTTC. It is translated as CASSADGLQETQYF.